A selection of T cell receptor beta chains follows, all from one sample in a study of spatial heterogeneity in lung cancer. Each CDR3 protein is one row after TCRdb ran MiXCR on the 5' RACE reads. The sample has 60,000 to 80,000 distinct CDR3 sequences; about an eighth are singletons. The sequenced sample was PBMCs, obtained at surgery. Receptors originate from a male donor with early-stage non-small cell lung cancer. Both conserved end residues are part of each CDR3. D genes are given only for firm matches. A row's size may be missing; if present it is once, few, many or a size class.

TGTGCCAGCAGTGCCCAGGAGGGCCTCGGGGATACGCAGTATTTT	CASSAQEGLGDTQYF	NA	many	TRBV28	TRBJ2-3
TGCAGTGCTAGAGATTCGGGAAGCGGGGGGCCCTACAATGAGCAGTTCTTC	CSARDSGSGGPYNEQFF	TRBD2	many	TRBV20-1	TRBJ2-1
TGTGCCACCTCTCGGCAGACTTACACCGGGGAGCTGTTTTTT	CATSRQTYTGELFF	NA	many	TRBV28	TRBJ2-2
TGTGCCAGCAGTCCAAGGACAGGCGGGAACACTGAAGCTTTCTTT	CASSPRTGGNTEAFF	TRBD1	NA	TRBV12-3/TRBV12-4	TRBJ1-1
TGCGCCAGCAGTGCGAGTGACAGGGGCTCTGGGGCCAACGTCCTGACTTTC	CASSASDRGSGANVLTF	TRBD1	NA	TRBV10-1	TRBJ2-6
TGCGCCAGCAGTCCTACAGGGGATGAGCCCCAGCATTTT	CASSPTGDEPQHF	TRBD1	few	TRBV5-1	TRBJ1-5
TGTGCCTGGAGTCGTTGGAGTACTGAAGCTTTCTTT	CAWSRWSTEAFF	NA	few	TRBV30	TRBJ1-1
TGTGCCTGGAGTGTACGACGGTCCGAGCGCTACACCTTC	CAWSVRRSERYTF	NA	NA	TRBV30	TRBJ1-2
TGTGCCAGCAGCTTAAAACAAGAGACCCAGTACTTC	CASSLKQETQYF	NA	many	TRBV7-6	TRBJ2-5
TGTGCCAGCAGTTACTCGATTTTAGGGATAACTAATGAAAAACTGTTTTTT	CASSYSILGITNEKLFF	NA	many	TRBV6-5	TRBJ1-4
TGTGCCAGCAGCGCCGTAGGAGCAGTGGACTTC	CASSAVGAVDF	NA	many	TRBV5-8	TRBJ2-7
TGCGCCAGCAGCTTGGCTCCCGGAGGACCGTCTGGAAACACCATATATTTT	CASSLAPGGPSGNTIYF	NA	few	TRBV5-1	TRBJ1-3
TGCAGTCATCTTAACCCGGCGGTTAATGAAAAACTGTTTTTT	CSHLNPAVNEKLFF	NA	NA	TRBV20-1	TRBJ1-4
TGCAGTGCTGGAGTCGGGACTAGCGGGATAAATACGCAGTATTTT	CSAGVGTSGINTQYF	TRBD2	few	TRBV20-1	TRBJ2-3
TGTGCCAGCAGTTTATCAATTATTTCACCCCTCCACTTT	CASSLSIISPLHF	NA	NA	TRBV27	TRBJ1-6
TGCGCCAGCAGCTTGGCCGGGTCCGGGACTAGTAACGCCGGGGAGCTGTTTTTT	CASSLAGSGTSNAGELFF	TRBD2	NA	TRBV5-1	TRBJ2-2
TGTGCCATCAGTGAGTCAGGTATCGCCTATGGCTACACCTTC	CAISESGIAYGYTF	NA	NA	TRBV10-3	TRBJ1-2
TGTGCCAGCAGTTTCGACCGGGCGGCTAATGAAAAACTGTTTTTT	CASSFDRAANEKLFF	NA	few	TRBV12-3/TRBV12-4	TRBJ1-4
TGTGCCAGCAGCCAGCCGGGGAGTGGGACTGAAGCTTTCTTT	CASSQPGSGTEAFF	NA	NA	TRBV14	TRBJ1-1
TGTGCCAGCAGGCCAGAACTATATGGCAATCAGCCCCAGCATTTT	CASRPELYGNQPQHF	NA	NA	TRBV2	TRBJ1-5
TGTGCCAGCAGCTTTTGGGCGGGGTACGACGAAAAACTGTTTTTT	CASSFWAGYDEKLFF	NA	few	TRBV7-9	TRBJ1-4